One sample yielded the 10 T cell receptor beta chains listed below, sequenced in a study of human T cells and chemical hapten exposure (dated by TCRdb to about 2021). Reading the label with the study, this specimen's time point is: patch test 2, 6 weeks after DPC sensitization. According to the study, the label for this sample's treatment or condition signals: therapeutic diphenylcyclopropenone sensitization with weekly scalp DPC. Libraries were made using RACE. Sequencing took place on a NextSeq 500. In-frame beta chains were kept once TCRdb had trimmed the public reads at Q25 with fastp and called clones with MiXCR. Merged by CDR3 protein, the rows form single entries marked with the most common genes and DNA. A total of hundreds of thousands of distinct CDR3 sequences appear in this sample, nearly 6.5% of them only once. Jointly, the top ten make up 5% to 6% of the sample. Here the sequenced sample was whole blood, taken in connection with sensitization to the hapten diphenylcyclopropenone (DPC). Receptors originate from a woman aged 18-29 years with alopecia areata. Some clones in this sample may be carry-over from other donors' samples.

This clonotype was found many times. V and J are TRBV10-3 and TRBJ2-3, with D uncertain. V gave up 0 bases and J gave up 3 bases, with 7 bases separating them. The CDR3 loop spans 14 amino acids. Per germline, CDR1 ENHRY and CDR2 SYGVKD. CDR3 DNA: TGTGCCATCAGTGAGTCGGCTCAAACAGATACGCAGTATTTT. Protein: CAISESAQTDTQYF.

This clonotype was seen at least ten times. The rearrangement joins TRBV6-6 to TRBJ1-5; D remains ambiguous. Germline V gives CDR1 MNHNY, CDR2 SVGAGI (reference sequence). V was pared by 8 bases and J by 4 bases, with 18 bases between. There are 15 residues in the CDR3. CDR3: CASATRRGRNQPQHF. In nucleotides, the CDR3 is TGTGCCAGCGCAACCCGACGGGGAAGGAATCAGCCCCAGCATTTT.

The chain employs TRBV5-1 and TRBJ2-7; D ambiguous. The CDR3 length is 11 residues. CDR1 and CDR2 from the germline V gene are SGHRS and YFSETQ. The V and J ends lost 5 bases and 6 bases respectively, with 9 bases between them. This chain's CDR3 is CASSQNREQYF. CDR3 sequence (DNA): TGCGCCAGCAGTCAAAATCGCGAGCAGTACTTC.

This clonotype was seen repeatedly, ten times or more. The chain uses TRBV6-2 or TRBV6-3 and TRBJ1-3; 9 positions match TRBD1. V gave up 6 bases and J gave up 1 base; unmatched junction bases: 19. The germline CDR1 and CDR2 sequences are MNHEY and SVGEGT. CDR3 length: 20 amino acids. DNA for the CDR3: TGTGCCAGCAGACTTCCTAAACAGGGGGCAGGAAGAGCGTCTGGAAACACCATATATTTT. This encodes CASRLPKQGAGRASGNTIYF.

This clonotype has ten or more counts. The chain joins TRBV5-5 to TRBJ1-2; possible D gene TRBD1, 6 bases. In germline, CDR1 is SGHKS, CDR2 YYEKEE (reference sequence). The V gene lost 0 bases and the J gene lost 2 bases, with 20 bases spanning the gap. This CDR3 region has 18 residues. The CDR3 sequence: CASSLADYGGRLNYGYTF. As DNA, the CDR3 is TGTGCCAGCAGCTTGGCAGATTACGGGGGCCGACTAAACTATGGCTACACCTTC.

This clonotype has a count of ten or more. The chain joins TRBV6-6 to TRBJ1-4; 10 nucleotides match TRBD1. The trim removed 2 bases at V and 5 bases at J, leaving 11 bases unmatched. The CDR3 consists of 18 residues. Germline-derived CDR1 and CDR2 are MNHNY and SVGAGI (reference sequence). CDR3 amino acids: CASSYTDRGPLGNEKLFF. The CDR3 DNA follows: TGTGCCAGCAGTTACACTGACAGGGGGCCATTAGGAAATGAAAAACTGTTTTTT.

This clonotype was counted a few times. The chain has TRBV20-1 and TRBJ2-1; 12 positions agree with TRBD2. The trim removed 3 bases at V and 2 bases at J, leaving 8 bases unmatched. The length of the CDR3 is 17 residues. Germline values: CDR1 DFQATT, CDR2 SNEGSKA (reference sequence). CDR3 DNA sequence: TGCAGTGCTAGGCCTAGCGGGGGGGCCTCTACCTACAATGAGCAGTTCTTC. Its protein is CSARPSGGASTYNEQFF.

This clonotype was seen many times. This chain joins TRBV20-1 and TRBJ1-1; the match to TRBD1 covers 10 bases. This CDR3 is built from 15 residues. Germline V gene lookup returns CDR1 DFQATT and CDR2 SNEGSKA (reference sequence). V trimming: 5 bases; J trimming: 10 bases; junction bases outside the gene matches: 16. CDR3 residues: CSAGSRDRGPPGAFF. The CDR3 DNA reads as TGCAGTGCTGGGTCCCGGGACAGGGGACCTCCGGGAGCTTTCTTT.

This clonotype was found a few times. The rearrangement joins TRBV4-3 to TRBJ1-6, with D possibly being TRBD1 (6 bases). The germline gives CDR1 LGHNA, CDR2 YSLEER. The CDR3 extends over 15 amino acids. The V and J ends lost 1 base and 10 bases respectively, with 14 bases between them. The CDR3 protein is CASSQVHRAGSPLHF. The DNA of the CDR3 is TGCGCCAGCAGCCAAGTGCACAGGGCTGGATCACCCCTCCACTTT.

This clonotype was recorded at least ten times. This chain uses TRBV5-1 with TRBJ2-7; 7 bases are a match to TRBD1. CDR1 SGHRS and CDR2 YFSETQ come from the germline V gene. V shed 3 bases, J shed 5 bases, and the junction held 8 bases outside the gene matches. The CDR3 is 14 residues long. In DNA, the CDR3 is TGCGCCAGCAGCTCGCGGACAGGCGCGGACGAGCAGTACTTC. It specifies CASSSRTGADEQYF.